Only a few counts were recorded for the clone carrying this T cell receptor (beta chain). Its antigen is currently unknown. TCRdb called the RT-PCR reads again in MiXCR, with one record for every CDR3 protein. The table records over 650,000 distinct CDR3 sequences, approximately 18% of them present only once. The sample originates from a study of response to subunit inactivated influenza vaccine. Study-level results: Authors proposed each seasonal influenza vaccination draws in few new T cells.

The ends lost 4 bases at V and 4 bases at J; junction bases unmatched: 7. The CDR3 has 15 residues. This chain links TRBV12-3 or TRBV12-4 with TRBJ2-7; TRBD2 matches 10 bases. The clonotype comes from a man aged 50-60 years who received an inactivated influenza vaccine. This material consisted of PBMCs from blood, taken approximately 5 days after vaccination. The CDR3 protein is CASSSGGTSDYEQYF. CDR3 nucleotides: TGTGCCAGCAGTTCGGGGGGGACTAGCGATTACGAGCAGTACTTC.